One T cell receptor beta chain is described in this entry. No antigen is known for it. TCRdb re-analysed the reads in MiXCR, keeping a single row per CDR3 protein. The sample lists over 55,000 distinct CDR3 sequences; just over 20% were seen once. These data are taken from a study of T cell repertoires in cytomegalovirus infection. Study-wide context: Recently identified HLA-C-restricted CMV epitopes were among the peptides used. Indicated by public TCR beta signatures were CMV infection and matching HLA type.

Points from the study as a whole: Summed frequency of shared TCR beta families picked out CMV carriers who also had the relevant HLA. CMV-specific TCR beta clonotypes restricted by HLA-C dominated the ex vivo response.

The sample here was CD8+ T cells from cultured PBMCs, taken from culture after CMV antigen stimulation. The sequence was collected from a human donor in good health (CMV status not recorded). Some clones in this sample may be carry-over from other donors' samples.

CDR3 nucleotides: TGTGCCAGCAGTTTAGGACCCGCACCCTTGGAGCAGTTCTTC. Amino acids: CASSLGPAPLEQFF. This sequence joins TRBV12-3 or TRBV12-4 and TRBJ2-1, with D unclear. This CDR3 region has 14 residues. The V end was cut by 1 base, the J end by 10 bases, with 14 bases between.